The 29 T cell receptor beta chains below all came from one sample that was sequenced in a study of T-cell reconstitution after alpha-beta-depleted transplantation in children. Unique molecular identifiers were incorporated during preparation of the TCRbeta library. In TCRdb, the PCR reads were re-called with MiXCR into one record per CDR3 protein. The data contain hundreds of thousands of distinct CDR3 sequences, around a sixth of them singletons. Sample: PBMCs from the stem cell graft donor, taken from the stem cell graft. These receptors originate from a human donor who donated a stem cell graft to a child with acute myeloid leukemia.

The CDR3: CSARTSGGGDEQYV. The DNA of the CDR3 is TGCAGTGCTAGAACTAGCGGGGGCGGCGACGAGCAGTACGTC. V and J are TRBV20-1 and TRBJ2-7; TRBD2 matches at 11 bases. Per germline, CDR1 DFQATT and CDR2 SNEGSKA (reference sequence). The CDR3 totals 14 residues. Germline trimming cut 2 bases from V and 5 bases from J; bases unmatched to any gene: 5.

This clonotype was seen repeatedly, ten times or more. V usage is TRBV20-1 and J usage is TRBJ2-7, with no clear D. Germline CDR1 reads DFQATT; CDR2 reads SNEGSKA (reference sequence). Between the trimmed V and J ends, which lost 2 bases and 6 bases, there was a span of 11 bases. The CDR3 length is 12 residues. The CDR3 DNA reads TGCAGTGCTAGACCGCCCGGTCTCGAGCAGTACGTC. Protein sequence: CSARPPGLEQYV.

The rearrangement links TRBV18 to TRBJ1-1; D gene unclear. CDR1 and CDR2 (germline): KGHSH, LQKENI. This CDR3 contains 14 residues. Trimming removed 6 bases at V and 2 bases at J, with 13 bases between. CDR3 amino acids: CASSAARPNTEAFF. In DNA, the CDR3 is TGTGCCAGCTCGGCCGCCAGGCCAAACACTGAAGCTTTCTTT.

This clonotype was counted between two and nine times. CDR3 sequence: CASSFGTSLGQPQHF. CDR3 nucleotides: TGTGCCAGCAGCTTTGGGACTTCCCTCGGTCAGCCCCAGCATTTT. The chain couples TRBV5-6 to TRBJ1-5; D is perhaps TRBD1 (5 bases). Trimming stripped 2 bases from V and 6 bases from J, with 15 bases between. The germline V gene encodes CDR1 SGHDT and CDR2 YYEEEE. This CDR3 comprises 15 residues.

The chain links TRBV11-2 to TRBJ2-1; D may be TRBD1 (6 bases). Germline CDR1 is SGHAT and CDR2 is FQNNGV. Deletions cut 1 base from V and 7 bases from J, with 23 bases between. The CDR3 covers 18 residues. The CDR3: CASSLGPQQGVRRNEQFF. Here the CDR3 DNA reads TGTGCCAGCAGCTTAGGACCCCAACAGGGAGTTCGGCGTAATGAGCAGTTCTTC.

The V gene is TRBV7-2, the J gene TRBJ2-3; the D is unclear. Trimming pared 1 base from V and 0 bases from J, leaving 8 bases between. Germline V lookup: CDR1 SGHTA, CDR2 FQGNSA. This CDR3 is 15 amino acids long. CDR3 sequence: CASSLDRRSTDTQYF. CDR3 nucleotides: TGTGCCAGCAGCTTAGATAGACGAAGCACAGATACGCAGTATTTT.

This clonotype came up a few times. The chain links TRBV28 to TRBJ1-3; D possibly corresponds to TRBD1 (5 bases). With 6 bases removed from V and 4 bases from J, the gap between germline ends came to 13 bases. The CDR3 length is 14 residues. CDR1 is MDHEN and CDR2 is SYDVKM in the germline V gene. The CDR3 protein is CASSRTGRGNTIYF. The CDR3 DNA sequence: TGTGCCAGCAGCCGTACGGGACGGGGAAACACCATATATTTT.

This clonotype came up many times. The genes are TRBV20-1 and TRBJ1-2; D uncertain. The V gene's germline CDR1 is DFQATT and CDR2 SNEGSKA (reference sequence). This CDR3 comprises 13 residues. The V and J ends lost 6 bases and 4 bases respectively, with 15 bases between them. The CDR3 region has the DNA TGCAGTGCCGAGGTTCCTCCGAGCTATGGCTACACCTTC. It translates to CSAEVPPSYGYTF.

This clonotype showed up just once. The J gene is TRBJ2-3, the V gene TRBV10-3; 7 bases line up with TRBD2. The CDR3 extends over 16 amino acids. The V gene's germline CDR1 is ENHRY and CDR2 SYGVKD. Unmatched junction bases numbered 9, after V lost 1 base and J lost 5 bases. The CDR3 bases are TGTGCCATCAGTGAGTTGAGGACGGCGGGGGTAGATACGCAGTATTTT. This translates into CAISELRTAGVDTQYF.

This clonotype was found many times. The CDR3 region is CSAARQGAYQPQHF. The CDR3 DNA reads as TGCAGTGCCGCCCGACAGGGGGCATATCAGCCCCAGCATTTT. The chain links TRBV20-1 to TRBJ1-5, with 10 bases matching TRBD1. Germline assignment: CDR1 DFQATT and CDR2 SNEGSKA (reference sequence). The CDR3 has 14 amino acids. Trimming at V came to 6 bases and at J to 5 bases, leaving 7 bases not matched to a gene.

This clonotype was seen ten or more times. This chain connects TRBV12-3 or TRBV12-4 to TRBJ1-4; D is ambiguous. This CDR3 has 13 residues. Trimming cost V 1 base and J 16 bases, with 16 bases left between them. CDR3 DNA sequence: TGTGCCAGCAGTTTAGGCACCCCCTGGGCGAAGTTTTTT. It translates to CASSLGTPWAKFF.

This rearrangement joins TRBV20-1 to TRBJ2-4, with unresolved D. V dropped 3 bases and J dropped 0 bases, with 9 bases sitting between them. CDR3 size: 14 residues. Germline V gene data show CDR1 as DFQATT and CDR2 as SNEGSKA (reference sequence). The CDR3 sequence: CSASPGLAKNIQYF. CDR3 DNA sequence: TGCAGTGCTAGTCCTGGTCTAGCCAAAAACATTCAGTACTTC.

This clonotype occurred a few times. The chain recombines TRBV7-3 with TRBJ2-7, with a tentative D call TRBD2 (6 bases). The CDR3 has 14 residues. CDR1 is SGHTA and CDR2 is FQGTGA in the germline V gene. V lost 4 bases and J lost 12, with 22 bases in between. The CDR3 reads CASSSTPILGLLYF. CDR3 in DNA: TGTGCCAGCAGCTCGACCCCCATCTTGGGACTTCTGTACTTC.

This clonotype was detected only a few times. As DNA, the CDR3 is TGTGCCAGCGGGTTGGGCCCCTACGAGCAGTACGTC. This encodes CASGLGPYEQYV. This sequence joins TRBV21-1 and TRBJ2-7. TRBV21-1 is an annotated pseudogene. This CDR3 spans 12 amino acids.

The chain employs TRBV25-1 and TRBJ1-4; 11 nucleotides line up with TRBD1. The CDR3 sequence is 15 residues long. Germline-derived CDR1 and CDR2 are MGHDK and SYGVNS. The ends lost 4 bases at V and 5 bases at J; junction bases unmatched: 3. The DNA for the CDR3 is TGTGCCAGCAGTGCCAGGGACAGGGGGAATGAAAAACTGTTTTTT. It yields the protein CASSARDRGNEKLFF.

This chain uses TRBV6-2 or TRBV6-3 with TRBJ2-7, with D tentatively TRBD2 (6 bases). CDR1 is MNHEY and CDR2 is SVGEGT in the germline V gene. This CDR3 has 12 amino acids. Trimming took off 6 bases at V and 4 bases at J, with 10 bases between the two ends. The CDR3 bases are TGTGCCAGCAGGCGGGGACCGTACGAGCAGTACGTC. This gives the protein CASRRGPYEQYV.

The table lists this clonotype with many counts. The chain carries TRBV7-6 and TRBJ1-6, with D uncertain. CDR3 length equals 14 residues. Looked up from germline, CDR1 is SGHVS and CDR2 is FNYEAQ. V shed 1 base and J shed 3 bases, with 4 bases lying between them. As DNA, the CDR3 is TGTGCCAGCAGCTTAGAGGACTATAATTCACCCCTCCACTTT. This codes for CASSLEDYNSPLHF.

In its sample, this clonotype was seen many times. The genes are TRBV29-1 and TRBJ2-7, with 9 bases identical to TRBD1. CDR1 and CDR2 (germline): SQVTM, ANQGSEA. The CDR3 is 14 residues long. With V trimmed by 7 bases and J by 0 bases, 7 bases remained unmatched. In DNA, the CDR3 is TGCAGCGCCCAACCGGGACAGGGCTCCTACGAGCAGTACTTC. Its protein product is CSAQPGQGSYEQYF.

This clonotype was counted between two and nine times. The V and J genes are TRBV13 and TRBJ2-1, with TRBD1 matching over 9 bases. J was trimmed by 3 bases and V by 4 bases; bases with no gene match: 16. The length of the CDR3 is 19 residues. CDR1 PRHDT and CDR2 FYEKMQ come from the germline V gene (reference sequence). CDR3 sequence (DNA): TGTGCCAGCAGCTCCTCATGGGGACAGGGTCTAATCTACTACAATGAGCAGTTCTTC. Translating gives CASSSSWGQGLIYYNEQFF.

This clonotype has a count of ten or more. This chain connects TRBV20-1 to TRBJ2-2; D gene uncertain. V was shortened by 3 bases and J by 7 bases, with 21 bases between the two germline ends. CDR1 DFQATT and CDR2 SNEGSKA come from the germline V gene (reference sequence). This CDR3 region has 16 residues. The CDR3 DNA sequence: TGCAGTGCTAGTAAAGTTGGCCGCTCCTTGAACGGGGAGCTGTTTTTT. Its protein product is CSASKVGRSLNGELFF.

There are many counts of this clonotype. The chain employs TRBV20-1 and TRBJ1-5; no reliable D call. Trimming left V 1 base short and J 1 base short, with 11 bases between. This CDR3 comprises 15 residues. Germline V gene data show CDR1 as DFQATT and CDR2 as SNEGSKA (reference sequence). The chain's CDR3 is CSARGRGRSNQPQHF. DNA of the CDR3: TGCAGTGCTAGAGGTCGTGGGCGGAGCAATCAGCCCCAGCATTTT.

This clonotype was detected only a few times. The chain is built from TRBV5-5 and TRBJ2-5; D ambiguous. Between the trimmed V and J ends, which lost 4 bases and 5 bases, there was a span of 12 bases. The length of the CDR3 is 13 residues. Germline V CDR1 and CDR2: SGHKS, YYEKEE (reference sequence). The CDR3 region has the DNA TGTGCCAGCAGCCTAGTCTCGGAGGAGACCCAGTACTTC. Protein product: CASSLVSEETQYF.

J is TRBJ1-3 and V is TRBV5-1; D uncertain. Trimming took off 4 bases at V and 0 bases at J, with 11 bases between the two ends. The CDR3 contains 15 residues. CDR1 SGHRS and CDR2 YFSETQ come from the germline V gene. CDR3 in amino acids: CASSRTWDSGNTIYF. CDR3 nucleotide sequence: TGCGCCAGCAGCCGGACTTGGGACTCTGGAAACACCATATATTTT.

V and J are TRBV28 and TRBJ2-3; 7 nucleotides match TRBD1. Per germline, CDR1 MDHEN and CDR2 SYDVKM. The CDR3 length is 15 residues. V was clipped by 4 bases and J by 4 bases; unmatched bases: 8. The CDR3 bases are TGTGCCAGCAGTTGGGACAGAGGGGCAGCAGATACGCAGTATTTT. As protein: CASSWDRGAADTQYF.

The sample holds a few counts of this clonotype. The chain combines TRBV4-1 with TRBJ1-1; D gene uncertain. CDR3 size: 14 residues. Trimming left V 4 bases short and J 4 bases short, with 13 bases between. Germline V gives CDR1 MGHRA, CDR2 YSYEKL. The CDR3 sequence is CASSPLGSGTEAFF. Here the CDR3 DNA reads TGCGCCAGCAGCCCACTTGGGAGTGGCACTGAAGCTTTCTTT.

This clonotype has just a few counts. V usage is TRBV20-1 and J usage is TRBJ2-1; 13 nucleotides align to TRBD2. CDR3 length: 18 residues. In germline, CDR1 is DFQATT, CDR2 SNEGSKA (reference sequence). J lost 8 bases, V lost 0 bases, and 13 bases had no gene match. CDR3: CSARDVRPTSGGGYEQFF. The DNA of the CDR3 is TGCAGTGCTAGAGATGTCAGGCCCACTAGCGGGGGGGGCTATGAGCAGTTCTTC.

This clonotype was observed a handful of times. The chain couples TRBV27 to TRBJ2-1; TRBD2 aligns across 10 bases. CDR1 and CDR2 (germline): MNHEY, SMNVEV (reference sequence). The length of the CDR3 is 15 residues. The junction had 9 bases not matched to a gene; V was cut back by 4 bases and J by 9 bases. The CDR3 sequence is CASSSRLAGAGEQFF. The CDR3 DNA follows: TGTGCCAGCAGTTCGCGGCTAGCGGGGGCGGGTGAGCAGTTCTTC.

This clonotype has at least ten counts. V is TRBV11-2 and J is TRBJ2-3, with 9 bases matching TRBD2. This CDR3 spans 18 amino acids. With 5 bases clipped from V and 2 bases from J, the junction kept 14 bases outside the gene matches. Germline V gene data show CDR1 as SGHAT and CDR2 as FQNNGV. CDR3 coding DNA: TGTGCCAGCAGCGCCCCGGGACTAGCTAACCCCCACACAGATACGCAGTATTTT. Its protein product is CASSAPGLANPHTDTQYF.

The table lists this clonotype with many counts. The V gene is TRBV20-1, the J gene TRBJ2-3; D tentatively fits TRBD1 or TRBD2 (7 bases each). The CDR3 consists of 12 residues. Germline-derived CDR1 and CDR2 are DFQATT and SNEGSKA (reference sequence). CDR3 protein: CIPGGGADTQYF. DNA of the CDR3: TGCATCCCAGGGGGGGGTGCAGATACGCAGTATTTT.